The 8 T cell receptor beta chains below all came from one sample that was sequenced in a study of HIV-infected children after antiretroviral therapy interruption. Treatment here: PENTA 11 planned treatment interruption arm or continuous ART arm. The TCR library was built from RNA with a 3' RACE protocol and unique molecular identifiers. TCRdb itself ran the 3' RACE reads through MiXCR, one entry per CDR3 protein. This sample carries about 89,000 distinct CDR3 sequences, 6% to 8.5% of them seen once, and the ten largest clones take 0.9% to 1.3%. The sequences come from CD45RA+ CD4+ T cells from PBMCs, pooled from several time points, collected from a donor given antiretroviral therapy, either interrupted or continuous. The subset: naive CD4+ CD45RA+ CD45RO- T cells. All receptors derive from a pool of human donors with HIV.

Regarding this clonotype: This may come from a read error, since a much larger clone is one base off. The rearrangement joins TRBV5-1 to TRBJ2-7, with no clear D. The CDR3 contains 13 residues. Germline CDR1 SGHRS, CDR2 YFSETQ. Trimming shortened V by 4 bases and J by 0 bases, and 8 bases separated the two germline ends. The CDR3 reads CASSTRASYEQYF. CDR3 sequence (DNA): TGCGCCAGCAGCACCCGGGCCTCCTACGAGCAGTACTTC. The full variable domain, rest sourced from reference TRBV5-1 and TRBJ2-7, is KAGVTQTPRYLIKTRGQQVTLSCSPISGHRSVSWYQQTPGQGLQFLFEYFSETQRNKGNFPGRFSGRQFSNSRSEMNVSTLELGDSALYLCASSTRASYEQYFGPGTRLTVT.

This clonotype was picked up many times. The chain has TRBV9 and TRBJ2-7; TRBD1 matches at 9 bases. The V gene's germline CDR1 is SGDLS and CDR2 YYNGEE. This CDR3 has 15 amino acids. V lost 4 bases, J lost 4 bases, and 9 bases stayed unmatched. The CDR3, as DNA: TGTGCCAGCAGCCGTAGGGGGACAGGGCCTTACGAGCAGTACTTC. Its protein product is CASSRRGTGPYEQYF.

Many counts were recorded for this clonotype. This rearrangement joins TRBV20-1 to TRBJ2-5, with D possibly called TRBD1 or TRBD2 (5 bases each). The CDR3 is 14 residues long. CDR1 is DFQATT and CDR2 is SNEGSKA in the germline V gene (reference sequence). Trimming pared 3 bases from V and 1 base from J, leaving 12 bases between. Here the CDR3 DNA reads TGCAGTGCTAGGGTGAGGGGAGTCCAAGAGACCCAGTACTTC. Its translation: CSARVRGVQETQYF.

Many counts were recorded for this clonotype. CDR3 protein: CASSSPQGSGDTQYF. Written as DNA, the CDR3 is TGTGCCAGCAGCTCCCCGCAGGGCTCCGGAGATACGCAGTATTTT. The J gene is TRBJ2-3, the V gene TRBV7-2; TRBD1 is a possible D gene (5 bases). Trimming left V 4 bases short and J 5 bases short, with 16 bases between. Germline V CDR1 and CDR2: SGHTA, FQGNSA. The CDR3 is 15 amino acids.

This clonotype was detected ten times or more. The V gene is TRBV6-1, the J gene TRBJ2-7; D not certain. The CDR3 runs to 11 residues. Trimming took off 3 bases at V and 3 bases at J, with 3 bases between the two ends. The V gene's germline CDR1 is MNHNS and CDR2 SASEGT. The CDR3 protein is CASSEIYEQYF. DNA for the CDR3: TGTGCCAGCAGTGAGATCTACGAGCAGTACTTC.

This clonotype showed up just a few times. V usage is TRBV5-1 and J usage is TRBJ2-3, with D unclear. CDR3 size: 13 residues. Germline V gives CDR1 SGHRS, CDR2 YFSETQ. V lost 0 bases and J 4 bases, leaving 6 bases between the germline ends. The CDR3 sequence is CASSLDSADTQYF. The CDR3 DNA is TGCGCCAGCAGCTTGGATTCGGCAGATACGCAGTATTTT. The full variable domain, rest sourced from reference TRBV5-1 and TRBJ2-3, is KAGVTQTPRYLIKTRGQQVTLSCSPISGHRSVSWYQQTPGQGLQFLFEYFSETQRNKGNFPGRFSGRQFSNSRSEMNVSTLELGDSALYLCASSLDSADTQYFGPGTRLTVL.

At least ten counts were recorded for this clonotype. This sequence joins TRBV30 and TRBJ2-7; D remains ambiguous. Germline V gene lookup returns CDR1 GTSNPN and CDR2 SVGIG (reference sequence). V dropped 0 bases and J dropped 4 bases, with 7 bases sitting between them. This CDR3 is 12 amino acids long. CDR3 sequence reads: CAWSVRSYEQYF. CDR3 DNA: TGTGCCTGGAGTGTACGATCGTACGAGCAGTACTTC. Looking up the rest from reference TRBV30 and TRBJ2-7 gives the full variable domain: SQTIHQWPATLVQPVGSPLSLECTVEGTSNPNLYWYRQAAGRGLQLLFYSVGIGQISSEVPQNLSASRPQDRQFILSSKKLLLSDSGFYLCAWSVRSYEQYFGPGTRLTVT.

This clonotype was counted ten times or more. The chain combines TRBV28 with TRBJ2-7, with D possibly matching TRBD2 (5 bases). V lost 5 bases to trimming and J lost 4 bases, with 15 bases between them. The CDR3 runs to 14 residues. The germline CDR1 and CDR2 sequences are MDHEN and SYDVKM. The CDR3 sequence: CASSPLATYYEQYF. The DNA of the CDR3 is TGTGCCAGCAGTCCTCTAGCTACCTATTACGAGCAGTACTTC.